The 14 T cell receptor beta chains below come from one sample, sequenced in a study of blood T cell repertoires in COVID-19 (TCRdb year 2020). Library method: the immunoSEQ multiplex PCR assay. In its TCRdb copy, this immuneACCESS table keeps in-frame sequences only and misses some clones. Where compared with another copy, unresolved V genes explain less than half of these, and the others have no known cause. Here the sample has approximately 210,000 clones; 80% to 90% occur a single time. Jointly, the top ten make up under 0.9% of the sample. Material: peripheral blood. These receptors came from a man aged 40-49 years with acute or convalescent COVID-19.

The chain employs TRBV6-5 and TRBJ2-7, with D possibly TRBD2 on 5 matching bases. Trimming removed 0 bases at V and 1 base at J, with 13 bases between. CDR3 length equals 16 residues. The germline CDR1 and CDR2 sequences are MNHEY and SVGAGI. In nucleotides, the CDR3 is TGTGCCAGCAGTTACTCGGTGGTGCCGGGATCCTACGAGCAGTACTTC. As protein: CASSYSVVPGSYEQYF.

This clone appeared once. This chain links TRBV3-1 (or the pseudogene TRBV3-2) with TRBJ2-5; 7 bases agree with TRBD1. V was pared by 4 bases and J by 3 bases, with 8 bases of the junction left unmatched. This CDR3 is built from 15 residues. Germline CDR1 and CDR2: LGHDT and YNNKEL (reference sequence). CDR3 nucleotides: TGTGCCAGCAGCCTTCTAGGGGGCAAAGAAGAGACCCAGTACTTC. Protein product: CASSLLGGKEETQYF.

V is TRBV7-2 and J is TRBJ1-1, with 9 bases fitting TRBD1. The CDR3 is 15 residues long. CDR1 is SGHTA, CDR2 FQGNSA, per germline. V was clipped by 2 bases and J by 0 bases; unmatched bases: 1. The CDR3 here is CASSLRTGVNTEAFF. The DNA of the CDR3 is TGTGCCAGCAGCTTACGGACAGGGGTGAACACTGAAGCTTTCTTT.

The chain employs TRBV3-1 (or the pseudogene TRBV3-2) and TRBJ1-2; 9 positions agree with TRBD1. This CDR3 region has 17 residues. The germline V gene has CDR1 LGHDT and CDR2 YNNKEL (reference sequence). Trimming cost V 4 bases and J 4 bases; bases outside gene matches: 13. CDR3 nucleotides: TGTGCCAGCAGCCCCTCTCTCGGGGACAGGGTAGCCTATGGCTACACCTTC. This gives the protein CASSPSLGDRVAYGYTF.

The J gene is TRBJ2-5, the V gene TRBV7-9, with TRBD2 matching 8 bases. This CDR3 spans 14 amino acids. Germline lookup yields CDR1 SEHNR and CDR2 FQNEAQ (reference sequence). The V gene end was trimmed by 3 bases and the J gene end by 2 bases; junction bases not matched to a gene: 2. This chain's CDR3 is CASSFPSGQETQYF. DNA for the CDR3: TGTGCCAGCAGCTTTCCTAGCGGGCAAGAGACCCAGTACTTC. Looking up the rest from reference TRBV7-9 and TRBJ2-5 gives the full variable domain: DTGVSQNPRHKITKRGQNVTFRCDPISEHNRLYWYRQTLGQGPEFLTYFQNEAQLEKSRLLSDRFSAERPKGSFSTLEIQRTEQGDSAMYLCASSFPSGQETQYFGPGTRLLVL.

This clone was picked up one time. This rearrangement joins TRBV28 to TRBJ2-7; TRBD2 aligns across 13 bases. The CDR3 spans 18 residues. In germline, CDR1 is MDHEN, CDR2 SYDVKM. The ends lost 3 bases at V and 3 bases at J; junction bases unmatched: 11. This chain's CDR3 is CASSLRLGLAGRDYEQYF. The CDR3 DNA reads as TGTGCCAGCAGTTTGCGACTGGGACTAGCGGGGCGTGACTACGAGCAGTACTTC.

The V and J genes are TRBV11-2 and TRBJ1-1; D call uncertain. In germline, CDR1 is SGHAT, CDR2 FQNNGV. The V end was cut by 3 bases, the J end by 4 bases, with 6 bases between. CDR3 size: 12 residues. The CDR3 region is CASSLRVTEAFF. CDR3 nucleotide sequence: TGTGCCAGCAGCTTGAGGGTCACTGAAGCTTTCTTT.

The V and J genes are TRBV19 and TRBJ2-2; a possible D gene is TRBD1 (5 bases). Germline V gives CDR1 LNHDA, CDR2 SQIVND (reference sequence). The CDR3 runs to 15 residues. Trimming removed 2 bases from V and 5 bases from J, with 12 bases in between. Here the CDR3 reads CASSIIQGATGELFF. The CDR3 DNA reads TGTGCCAGTAGTATAATTCAAGGGGCAACCGGGGAGCTGTTTTTT.

This sequence joins TRBV9 and TRBJ2-7; 10 nucleotides agree with TRBD1. J gave up 7 bases and V 3 bases, and 10 bases lay outside the gene matches. In germline, CDR1 is SGDLS, CDR2 YYNGEE. The CDR3 totals 15 residues. CDR3 loop: CASSAYPDRGLEQYF. The CDR3 DNA is TGTGCCAGCAGCGCATATCCCGACAGGGGGCTTGAGCAGTACTTC.

This chain connects TRBV21-1 to TRBJ2-2; TRBD1 is the table's D call, not checked against the DNA. TRBV21-1 is a recognized pseudogene. There are 16 residues in the CDR3. Written as DNA, the CDR3 is TGTGCCAGCACCTGGTCTGGGACAGGCCTCACCGGGGAGCTGTTTTTT. Translation: CASTWSGTGLTGELFF.

J is TRBJ2-6 and V is TRBV3-1 (or the pseudogene TRBV3-2); TRBD2 is a possible D gene (5 bases). Germline V CDR1 and CDR2: LGHDT, YNNKEL (reference sequence). Trimming removed 4 bases at V and 0 bases at J, with 7 bases between. This CDR3 is 15 amino acids long. The CDR3 sequence: CASSRGLSGANVLTF. The CDR3, as DNA: TGTGCCAGCAGCCGCGGGCTCTCTGGGGCCAACGTCCTGACTTTC.

The rearrangement links TRBV10-3 to TRBJ2-5, with D perhaps TRBD2 (5 bases). Germline V lookup: CDR1 ENHRY, CDR2 SYGVKD. With 0 bases removed from V and 5 bases from J, the gap between germline ends came to 13 bases. There are 15 residues in the CDR3. The CDR3 sequence is CAISESATTGETQYF. The CDR3 bases are TGTGCCATCAGTGAGTCGGCCACCACGGGGGAGACCCAGTACTTC.

This rearrangement joins TRBV12-3 or TRBV12-4 to TRBJ1-3; D is unresolved. The V end lost 7 bases, the J end lost 3 bases, and 10 bases lay between the germline ends. The CDR3 totals 13 residues. CDR3 in amino acids: CASTPWLGNTIYF. Written as DNA, the CDR3 is TGTGCCAGCACCCCCTGGCTTGGAAACACCATATATTTT.

This chain joins TRBV11-1 and TRBJ1-1, with unresolved D. Looked up from germline, CDR1 is SGHAT and CDR2 is FQDESV (reference sequence). Trimming took off 1 base at V and 5 bases at J, with 8 bases between the two ends. This CDR3 spans 13 amino acids. For the CDR3, the DNA is TGTGCCAGCAGCTTAGGTTTGAGGACTGAAGCTTTCTTT. As protein: CASSLGLRTEAFF.